This T cell receptor (beta chain) was identified in a study of T cell clones after liver transplantation. This CDR3 spans 16 amino acids. Trimming stripped 3 bases from V and 0 bases from J, with 15 bases between. In germline, CDR1 is LNHNV, CDR2 YYDKDF (reference sequence). Method: immunoSEQ multiplex PCR; TCRdb's copy keeps in-frame clones and lacks some. Altogether about 120,000 clones are present, 90% being singletons, with the ten largest covering approximately 0.88%. V usage is TRBV15 and J usage is TRBJ2-7, with D possibly called TRBD1 or TRBD2 (5 bases each). The TCR comes from a human patient who received a liver transplant. Certain T cells may be donor cells from the graft. The sample consisted of CD4+ T cells from blood, taken 12 months after liver transplant. CDR3: CATSSYIFGGSYEQYF. In nucleotides, the CDR3 is TGTGCCACCAGCAGCTACATATTTGGGGGCTCCTACGAGCAGTACTTC.